Shown below are 2 T cell receptor beta chains from a single sample sequenced in a study of blood T cell repertoires in COVID-19. The method was immunoSEQ multiplex PCR; TCRdb's version includes in-frame clones alone and lacks a portion of them. The repertoire holds about 110,000 clones, with 75% to 95% as singletons. Material: peripheral blood. Every receptor here comes from a woman aged 30 to 39 with acute or convalescent COVID-19.

V is TRBV6-5 and J is TRBJ1-1; D not certain. This CDR3 contains 11 residues. Germline CDR1 is MNHEY and CDR2 is SVGAGI. V dropped 5 bases and J dropped 1 base, with 2 bases sitting between them. The CDR3 region is CASSRNTEAFF. The DNA of the CDR3 is TGTGCCAGCAGTCGGAACACTGAAGCTTTCTTT.

This chain links TRBV6-2 or TRBV6-3 with TRBJ2-7; D unresolved. The V and J ends lost 7 bases and 3 bases respectively, with 19 bases between them. There are 15 residues in the CDR3. Germline V gene data show CDR1 as MNHEY and CDR2 as SVGEGT. The CDR3 spells CASTPVWPEHYEQYF. DNA of the CDR3: TGTGCCAGCACCCCCGTGTGGCCTGAACACTACGAGCAGTACTTC.